This entry features one T cell receptor beta chain sequence. These data are taken from a study of T cell changes during pregnancy in multiple sclerosis. V was trimmed by 0 bases and J by 2 bases, leaving 11 bases between them. This CDR3 comprises 17 residues. From germline, CDR1 is SGHTA and CDR2 FQGTGA. Produced via immunoSEQ multiplex PCR; TCRdb's table is partial and in-frame only. The table includes some 97,000 clones, over 85% detected once. Source: peripheral blood, taken in the second trimester of pregnancy. The TCR was taken from a female donor with multiple sclerosis, enrolled in a pregnancy study. The genes are TRBV7-3 and TRBJ2-6; D is possibly TRBD1 (6 bases). In DNA, the CDR3 is TGTGCCAGCAGCTTAACGGCAGGGGCGCCTGGGGCCAACGTCCTGACTTTC. Protein product: CASSLTAGAPGANVLTF.